The 10 T cell receptor beta chains reported below all come from one sample, sequenced in a study of response to subunit inactivated influenza vaccine. TCRdb processed the RT-PCR reads anew with MiXCR; each CDR3 protein has one entry. The sample lists over 150,000 distinct CDR3 sequences, approximately 11% seen once, with around 12% in the top ten. This sample comprised non-naive T cells sorted from PBMCs, obtained about 6 weeks after vaccination. Receptors originate from a man aged 50-59 years who received an inactivated influenza vaccine.

This clonotype was observed many times. J is TRBJ2-5 and V is TRBV28, with D tentatively TRBD2 (6 bases). V dropped 6 bases and J dropped 4 bases, with 15 bases sitting between them. The V gene's germline CDR1 is MDHEN and CDR2 SYDVKM. This CDR3 has 14 amino acids. CDR3 coding DNA: TGTGCCAGCAGCGTTGGGGGGAGCGGAGAGACCCAGTACTTC. This encodes CASSVGGSGETQYF. Together with reference TRBV28 and TRBJ2-5, the CDR3 gives the full variable domain: DVKVTQSSRYLVKRTGEKVFLECVQDMDHENMFWYRQDPGLGLRLIYFSYDVKMKEKGDIPEGYSVSREKKERFSLILESASTNQTSMYLCASSVGGSGETQYFGPGTRLLVL.

On this clonotype: A read error may be the cause here, since a much bigger clone is one base away. The J gene is TRBJ1-6, the V gene TRBV5-1; 7 bases fit TRBD1. CDR1 is SGHRS, CDR2 YFSETQ, per germline. Germline trimming cut 2 bases from V and 7 bases from J; bases unmatched to any gene: 9. This CDR3 is built from 16 residues. The CDR3 bases are TGCGCCAGCAGCTTAAACCACGCGACAGGGAATTCACCCCTCCACTTT. Amino acids: CASSLNHATGNSPLHF.

This clonotype was observed a few times. The chain links TRBV10-3 to TRBJ2-7; D perhaps matches TRBD1 (6 bases). Trimming left V 3 bases short and J 9 bases short, with 30 bases between. Germline V gives CDR1 ENHRY, CDR2 SYGVKD. CDR3 length equals 18 residues. CDR3 bases: TGTGCCATCAGTGATCGATCAACACAGGGCTCCGATATAGTACGGCAGTACTTC. Protein product: CAISDRSTQGSDIVRQYF.

This clonotype was recorded a few times. The chain is built from TRBV29-1 and TRBJ1-1, with D possibly being TRBD1 (5 bases). V shed 7 bases and J shed 6 bases, with 9 bases lying between them. Germline V gene lookup returns CDR1 SQVTM and CDR2 ANQGSEA. The CDR3 is made up of 10 amino acids. This CDR3 is CSGGTAEAFF. CDR3 bases: TGCAGCGGCGGGACGGCTGAAGCTTTCTTT.

The rearrangement joins TRBV7-9 to TRBJ2-1; tentatively, D is TRBD1 or TRBD2 (5 bases each). Trimming stripped 0 bases from V and 9 bases from J, with 18 bases between. The CDR3 sequence is 16 residues long. The V gene's germline CDR1 is SEHNR and CDR2 FQNEAQ (reference sequence). The CDR3 DNA is TGTGCCAGCAGCTTAGCGTACGGCGGGCCTGGGGGTGAGCAGTTCTTC. Translated: CASSLAYGGPGGEQFF.

The V gene is TRBV20-1, the J gene TRBJ2-7; D is uncertain. This CDR3 contains 12 residues. Trimming took 6 bases from V and 2 from J, leaving 11 bases between them. Germline loops: CDR1 DFQATT, CDR2 SNEGSKA (reference sequence). The CDR3 DNA reads TGCAGTGCAGAAGACAATCCCTACGAGCAGTACTTC. As protein: CSAEDNPYEQYF.

This clonotype was seen ten or more times. The chain is built from TRBV29-1 and TRBJ2-1, with 10 positions matching TRBD2. The CDR3 extends over 19 amino acids. V lost 5 bases to trimming and J lost 6 bases; unmatched junction nucleotides: 22. The germline gives CDR1 SQVTM, CDR2 ANQGSEA. The CDR3 DNA reads TGCAGCGTTATCCAGGGTGCGATAGCGGGAGGACCCCTGGGCAATGAGCAGTTCTTC. Translating gives CSVIQGAIAGGPLGNEQFF.

This clonotype showed up just a few times. This chain joins TRBV7-9 and TRBJ1-1, with D possibly TRBD1 on 5 matching bases. V lost 5 bases and J 11 bases, leaving 15 bases between the germline ends. CDR1 and CDR2 (germline): SEHNR, FQNEAQ (reference sequence). The CDR3 sequence is 12 residues long. The CDR3 DNA is TGTGCCAGCAGCCGCATGGGGGATCGGGCTTTCTTT. Amino acids: CASSRMGDRAFF. Filled out from reference TRBV7-9 and TRBJ1-1, the complete variable domain reads DTGVSQNPRHKITKRGQNVTFRCDPISEHNRLYWYRQTLGQGPEFLTYFQNEAQLEKSRLLSDRFSAERPKGSFSTLEIQRTEQGDSAMYLCASSRMGDRAFFGQGTRLTVV.

The CDR3 is CASSELAGADTQYF. The CDR3 nucleotides are TGTGCCAGCAGTGAACTAGCGGGGGCCGATACGCAGTATTTT. The chain uses TRBV25-1 and TRBJ2-3, with 10 bases identical to TRBD2. The germline CDR1 and CDR2 sequences are MGHDK and SYGVNS. This CDR3 comprises 14 residues. V trimming: 2 bases; J trimming: 6 bases; junction bases outside the gene matches: 2. Together with reference TRBV25-1 and TRBJ2-3, the CDR3 gives the full variable domain: EADIYQTPRYLVIGTGKKITLECSQTMGHDKMYWYQQDPGMELHLIHYSYGVNSTEKGDLSSESTVSRIRTEHFPLTLESARPSHTSQYLCASSELAGADTQYFGPGTRLTVL.

The rearrangement joins TRBV6-2 or TRBV6-3 to TRBJ1-2; 7 bases map to TRBD1. The CDR3 contains 14 residues. Germline V gives CDR1 MNHEY, CDR2 SVGEGT. Trimming cost V 4 bases and J 2 bases; bases outside gene matches: 4. CDR3 region: CASSSTGLNYGYTF. In nucleotides, the CDR3 is TGTGCCAGCAGTTCGACAGGGTTAAACTATGGCTACACCTTC.